A single sample gave rise to the 25 T cell receptor beta chains below, sequenced in a study of T-cell memory formation after mild COVID-19. TCRdb passed the 5' RACE reads through MiXCR, listing each CDR3 protein once. The sample holds 100,000 to 150,000 distinct CDR3 sequences, approximately 15% seen once. The source material was PBMCs or a T cell subset sorted from them (not recorded which). These receptors were taken from an adult woman who had mild COVID-19 (a few samples of this study predate the infection). Cell type and time point are not known.

This clonotype has only a few counts. J is TRBJ2-1 and V is TRBV24-1; 10 nucleotides match TRBD1. V lost 10 bases and J lost 6; bases outside the gene matches: 5. The CDR3 runs to 13 residues. Germline V lookup: CDR1 KGHDR, CDR2 SFDVKD. CDR3 nucleotides: TGTGCCACTGACAGGGGGCGCCCCAATGAGCAGTTCTTC. Its protein product is CATDRGRPNEQFF.

The rearrangement joins TRBV12-3 or TRBV12-4 to TRBJ2-3; D gene unclear. Trimming took off 6 bases at V and 0 bases at J, with 10 bases between the two ends. This CDR3 has 14 amino acids. The CDR3 bases are TGTGCCAGCAGCCAATACTCTAGCACAGATACGCAGTATTTT. Translated, it gives CASSQYSSTDTQYF.

The chain uses TRBV30 and TRBJ2-1; 11 nucleotides match TRBD1. The CDR3 totals 13 residues. The ends lost 1 base at V and 10 bases at J; junction bases unmatched: 3. Germline loops: CDR1 GTSNPN, CDR2 SVGIG (reference sequence). The CDR3 DNA is TGTGCCTGGAGTGCCGGGACAGGGGGAGAGCAGTTCTTC. It translates to CAWSAGTGGEQFF.

The rearrangement joins TRBV5-1 to TRBJ2-2; 10 positions agree with TRBD1. This CDR3 contains 14 residues. In germline, CDR1 is SGHRS, CDR2 YFSETQ. Germline trimming cut 4 bases from V and 6 bases from J; bases unmatched to any gene: 3. The CDR3 DNA reads as TGCGCCAGCAGCCCAGGACAGGGGGCCGGGGAGCTGTTTTTT. It encodes CASSPGQGAGELFF.

This clonotype has only a few counts. The chain uses TRBV5-1 and TRBJ2-3; possible D gene TRBD1, 6 bases. Trimming took off 2 bases at V and 6 bases at J, with 7 bases between the two ends. CDR3 size: 12 residues. Per germline, CDR1 SGHRS and CDR2 YFSETQ. CDR3 protein: CASSFQGDTQYF. As DNA, the CDR3 is TGCGCCAGCAGCTTCCAGGGGGATACGCAGTATTTT.

The chain has TRBV7-3 and TRBJ2-6; either TRBD1 or TRBD2 may supply D (6 bases each). The CDR3 extends over 16 amino acids. Germline V gene lookup returns CDR1 SGHTA and CDR2 FQGTGA. The ends were cut back, 5 bases at V and 4 bases at J, with 15 bases in the middle. The chain's CDR3 is CASSIGTGRGANVLTF. DNA for the CDR3: TGTGCCAGCAGCATCGGTACAGGGAGGGGGGCCAACGTCCTGACTTTC.

The rearrangement links TRBV24-1 to TRBJ2-1, with 8 bases that match TRBD2. J lost 8 bases, V lost 3 bases, and 17 bases had no gene match. Looked up from germline, CDR1 is KGHDR and CDR2 is SFDVKD. The CDR3 spans 18 residues. CDR3 region: CATSDPLHPGLGVDEQFF. The DNA of the CDR3 is TGTGCCACCAGTGATCCCCTTCATCCGGGACTAGGGGTCGATGAGCAGTTCTTC.

The chain is built from TRBV20-1 and TRBJ2-7, with 9 bases matching TRBD2. The germline V gene has CDR1 DFQATT and CDR2 SNEGSKA (reference sequence). Trimming took 3 bases from V and 2 from J; bases not matched to a gene: 5. This CDR3 has 14 residues. CDR3 bases: TGCAGTGCTAGTATGACTAGCGGAACCTACGAGCAGTACTTC. It codes for CSASMTSGTYEQYF.

The chain links TRBV7-2 to TRBJ2-5; D not resolved. Germline V gene sequence: CDR1 SGHTA, CDR2 FQGNSA. The CDR3 runs to 14 residues. Trimming cost V 1 base and J 1 base, with 7 bases left between them. The CDR3 sequence: CASSLVGIQETQYF. The DNA of the CDR3 is TGTGCCAGCAGCTTAGTGGGAATCCAAGAGACCCAGTACTTC.

The chain's CDR3 is CASSPGTEGEYNEQFF. CDR3 bases: TGTGCCAGCAGTCCGGGGACGGAGGGTGAATACAATGAGCAGTTCTTC. The chain joins TRBV6-5 to TRBJ2-1; D might be TRBD2 (6 bases). Germline V lookup: CDR1 MNHEY, CDR2 SVGAGI. Trimming removed 5 bases at V and 4 bases at J, with 18 bases between. The CDR3 loop spans 16 amino acids.

The chain links TRBV20-1 to TRBJ2-1; TRBD1 might be the D (5 bases). There are 12 residues in the CDR3. CDR1 DFQATT and CDR2 SNEGSKA come from the germline V gene (reference sequence). V was cut by 0 bases and J by 9 bases, with 9 bases left in between. This CDR3 reads CSARDYDSEQFF. The DNA for the CDR3 is TGCAGTGCTAGAGATTACGACAGTGAGCAGTTCTTC.

The J gene is TRBJ1-5, the V gene TRBV2; 7 bases map to TRBD1. This CDR3 has 14 residues. CDR1 and CDR2 (germline): SNHLY, FYNNEI. V was clipped by 4 bases and J by 7 bases; unmatched bases: 7. The CDR3 DNA follows: TGTGCCAGCAGTGTCAGGGGGGGTACGCAGCCCCAGCATTTT. It translates to CASSVRGGTQPQHF.

This clonotype was seen more than once but under ten times. This chain connects TRBV2 to TRBJ1-5; D unclear. Trimming removed 4 bases at V and 8 bases at J, with 15 bases between. The CDR3 consists of 14 residues. Germline lookup yields CDR1 SNHLY and CDR2 FYNNEI. The CDR3 nucleotides are TGTGCCAGCAGTGTTGGCTTCCCTAAGGAGCCCCAGCATTTT. As protein: CASSVGFPKEPQHF. Together with reference TRBV2 and TRBJ1-5, the CDR3 gives the full variable domain: EPEVTQTPSHQVTQMGQEVILRCVPISNHLYFYWYRQILGQKVEFLVSFYNNEISEKSEIFDDQFSVERPDGSNFTLKIRSTKLEDSAMYFCASSVGFPKEPQHFGDGTRLSIL.

The chain is built from TRBV7-8 and TRBJ1-5; D remains ambiguous. Trimming took 1 base from V and 9 from J, leaving 16 bases between them. From germline, CDR1 is SGHVS and CDR2 FQNEAQ. This CDR3 region has 15 residues. In DNA form, the CDR3 reads TGTGCCAGCAGCTTAGAGGCAACCCAAAGGCGGCCCCAGCATTTT. Protein: CASSLEATQRRPQHF.

This clonotype was detected a few times. V is TRBV27 and J is TRBJ1-1, with unresolved D. CDR3 size: 15 residues. V lost 5 bases, J lost 11 bases, and 24 bases lay in between. CDR1 is MNHEY and CDR2 is SMNVEV in the germline V gene (reference sequence). The CDR3 sequence is CASSPRPGSVSLAFF. The DNA of the CDR3 is TGTGCCAGCAGTCCCCGGCCGGGCTCCGTTTCCCTTGCTTTCTTT.

The genes are TRBV29-1 and TRBJ2-2; D gene ambiguous. V dropped 7 bases and J dropped 0 bases, with 9 bases sitting between them. The CDR3 sequence is 13 residues long. CDR1 and CDR2 (germline): SQVTM, ANQGSEA. CDR3 bases: TGCAGCGCCGATCCAGCGAACACCGGGGAGCTGTTTTTT. It yields the protein CSADPANTGELFF.

This rearrangement joins TRBV14 to TRBJ2-7; D remains ambiguous. Trimming took 4 bases from V and 7 from J, leaving 5 bases between them. Germline-derived CDR1 and CDR2 are SGHDN and FVKESK. The CDR3 runs to 10 residues. CDR3 protein: CASSLREQYF. Here the CDR3 DNA reads TGTGCCAGCAGCCTGAGGGAGCAGTACTTC. Full variable domain (missing parts from reference TRBV14 and TRBJ2-7): EAGVTQFPSHSVIEKGQTVTLRCDPISGHDNLYWYRRVMGKEIKFLLHFVKESKQDESGMPNNRFLAERTGGTYSTLKVQPAELEDSGVYFCASSLREQYFGPGTRLTVT.

The chain links TRBV4-1 to TRBJ2-7; D is uncertain. V lost 3 bases and J 3 bases, leaving 9 bases between the germline ends. The length of the CDR3 is 13 residues. Germline CDR1 and CDR2: MGHRA and YSYEKL. The CDR3 DNA follows: TGCGCCAGCAGCCACGACGTAGACTACGAGCAGTACTTC. Translated, it gives CASSHDVDYEQYF.

The table lists this clonotype with many counts. The gene calls are TRBV29-1 and TRBJ2-4; the match to TRBD2 covers 7 bases. Germline V CDR1 and CDR2: SQVTM, ANQGSEA. Trimming at V came to 3 bases and at J to 0 bases, leaving 5 bases not matched to a gene. CDR3 size: 15 residues. Here the CDR3 reads CSVDESGKAKNIQYF. DNA for the CDR3: TGCAGCGTTGACGAGAGCGGGAAAGCCAAAAACATTCAGTACTTC.

This chain connects TRBV12-3 or TRBV12-4 to TRBJ2-5; TRBD2 might be the D (5 bases). V dropped 1 base and J dropped 1 base, with 7 bases sitting between them. This CDR3 is built from 14 residues. As DNA, the CDR3 is TGTGCCAGCAGTTTAGGGACTGTCCAAGAGACCCAGTACTTC. It specifies CASSLGTVQETQYF.

V and J are TRBV24-1 and TRBJ1-2, with 8 bases aligning to TRBD1. V dropped 0 bases and J dropped 4; count of bases not matched to a gene: 6. The CDR3 totals 16 residues. Germline CDR1 is KGHDR and CDR2 is SFDVKD. This CDR3 reads CATSDLRAGQGYGYTF. As DNA, the CDR3 is TGTGCCACCAGTGATTTGCGGGCTGGACAGGGCTATGGCTACACCTTC.

This clonotype was observed a few times. The J gene is TRBJ2-5, the V gene TRBV14; a weak D match, TRBD1 (5 bases). Germline CDR1 and CDR2: SGHDN and FVKESK. The CDR3 runs to 15 residues. The V and J ends lost 4 bases and 4 bases respectively, with 16 bases between them. The CDR3 spells CASSPLGLGAETQYF. As DNA, the CDR3 is TGTGCCAGCAGCCCCCTTGGCCTAGGGGCAGAGACCCAGTACTTC.

The chain is built from TRBV10-3 and TRBJ2-7; 7 positions agree with TRBD1. The ends lost 6 bases at V and 4 bases at J; junction bases unmatched: 9. The CDR3 consists of 14 residues. Germline V gives CDR1 ENHRY, CDR2 SYGVKD. As DNA, the CDR3 is TGTGCCATCAGCCCAGGGACAGTGGATTACGAGCAGTACTTC. Translation gives CAISPGTVDYEQYF.

This chain joins TRBV18 and TRBJ2-2; 7 nucleotides align to TRBD1. Germline V CDR1 and CDR2: KGHSH, LQKENI. CDR3 size: 18 residues. J lost 5 bases, V lost 7 bases, and 19 bases had no gene match. The CDR3 loop reads CASFTPDRDRFSTGELFF. CDR3 nucleotide sequence: TGTGCCAGCTTTACCCCGGATCGGGACAGATTTTCTACCGGGGAGCTGTTTTTT. The full variable domain, with the rest looked up from reference TRBV18 and TRBJ2-2, is NAGVMQNPRHLVRRRGQEARLRCSPMKGHSHVYWYRQLPEEGLKFMVYLQKENIIDESGMPKERFSAEFPKEGPSILRIQQVVRGDSAAYFCASFTPDRDRFSTGELFFGEGSRLTVL.

The CDR3 nucleotides are TGCGCCAGCAGCCTAGGGGACAGGGGGCGGCCTATGGCTGAAGCTTTCTTT. This gives the protein CASSLGDRGRPMAEAFF. The gene calls are TRBV5-1 and TRBJ1-1, with 12 positions matching TRBD1. V gave up 4 bases and J gave up 6 bases; unmatched junction bases: 13. Germline loops: CDR1 SGHRS, CDR2 YFSETQ. The CDR3 runs to 17 residues.